This T cell receptor beta chain appears in the sequencing data of a study of cytomegalovirus exposure and HLA in healthy donors. Of note for this clone: What it binds is unknown.

Study-level points and caveats: Accurate HLA-A and HLA-B prediction from TCR beta sequences was reported for most subjects. A later analysis appeared to link common viral pathogens to several of the most significant clusters. Both high specificity and high sensitivity reportedly marked the classifier's diagnosis of cytomegalovirus status.

The germline CDR1 and CDR2 sequences are SGHTA and FQGNSA. V lost 5 bases to trimming and J lost 7 bases; unmatched junction nucleotides: 9. The CDR3 extends over 15 amino acids. Vbeta (60) and Jbeta (13) primers were used in the PCR. Here immunoSEQ multiplex PCR was the method, and the copy in TCRdb shows in-frame clones only, minus some. This listing includes some 47,000 clones. Sequenced material: PBMCs. The TCR sequence derives from a woman between 35 and 50 years old in good health and CMV-seronegative. The chain uses TRBV7-2 and TRBJ1-3, with 9 bases identical to TRBD1. The DNA of the CDR3 is TGTGCCAGCAGCCCAGGACAGGGGATTTTTAACACCATATATTTT. Its protein product is CASSPGQGIFNTIYF.